This passage covers 3 T cell receptor beta chains from one sample sequenced in a study of chemoradiotherapy in HPV16-positive cancers. Assay: immunoSEQ multiplex PCR; the TCRdb copy retains only in-frame clones and omits some. The sample shows 5,700 or so clones, 73% of them seen only once. Sequenced material: tumor tissue, taken from a patient who underwent chemoradiotherapy. These receptors were obtained from a human donor with HPV-associated anogenital cancer.

The V call is TRBV6-5, the J call TRBJ2-2; the match to TRBD2 covers 12 bases. The CDR3 is made up of 15 amino acids. The V segment lost 6 bases and the J segment 4 bases; nucleotides outside the gene matches: 3. CDR1 and CDR2 (germline): MNHEY, SVGAGI. This CDR3 reads CASRPLAGGTGELFF. CDR3 in DNA: TGTGCCAGCAGACCACTAGCGGGAGGCACCGGGGAGCTGTTTTTT.

In this sample, this clone turned up a few times. The J gene is TRBJ2-7, the V gene TRBV5-1; D remains unclear. The CDR3 covers 15 residues. CDR1 and CDR2 (germline): SGHRS, YFSETQ. The germline V and J ends were trimmed by 1 base and 3 bases, with 14 bases remaining between them. CDR3 bases: TGCGCCAGCAGCTTGAGTAACTCAGGCTTCTACGAGCAGTACTTC. Translation: CASSLSNSGFYEQYF.

The chain recombines TRBV11-2 with TRBJ2-5; D might be TRBD2 (5 bases). Germline V CDR1 and CDR2: SGHAT, FQNNGV. The V end was cut by 3 bases, the J end by 4 bases, with 12 bases between. The CDR3 sequence is 14 residues long. CDR3 sequence reads: CASSLPRLRETQYF. DNA for the CDR3: TGTGCCAGCAGCTTGCCCCGACTAAGAGAGACCCAGTACTTC. The full variable domain, rest sourced from reference TRBV11-2 and TRBJ2-5, is EAGVAQSPRYKIIEKRQSVAFWCNPISGHATLYWYQQILGQGPKLLIQFQNNGVVDDSQLPKDRFSAERLKGVDSTLKIQPAKLEDSAVYLCASSLPRLRETQYFGPGTRLLVL.